This T cell receptor beta chain was sequenced in a study of blood T cells in healthy people across ages. Researchers isolated at least 6.5 million PBMCs per sample. A sample-barcoded 5' primer and a J-beta primer mix were used in a second PCR of about 7 to 12 cycles. TCRdb used MiXCR to reprocess the 5' RACE reads, holding one entry per CDR3 protein. The profile shows around 650,000 distinct CDR3 sequences, around two fifths of them singletons. This clonotype occurred a few times. The receptor was derived from a man aged 80 or over in good health. Sequences were obtained from blood.

For the CDR3, the DNA is TGTGCCAGCACTCTGACAGGGACTGGGGCCAACGTCCTGACTTTC. Protein: CASTLTGTGANVLTF. J is TRBJ2-6 and V is TRBV12-3 or TRBV12-4; 7 bases agree with TRBD1. The CDR3 is 15 residues long. Unmatched junction bases numbered 5, after V lost 7 bases and J lost 2 bases.